This TCR beta chain emerged from a study of CD8 T cells in Susac syndrome (dated by TCRdb to the late 2010s). With regard to the full study: Whether CD8+ T cell activation and differentiation in Susac syndrome was antigen driven was tested using repertoire sequencing. Findings and caveats that apply to the study as a whole: The TCR sequencing and HLA analysis was acknowledged to have included a relatively small number of individuals.

Peripheral blood CD8+ and CD4+ T cells from healthy donors, Susac syndrome patients and multiple sclerosis patients were profiled by high-throughput TCR beta sequencing. The multiple sclerosis controls were treatment-naive patients who had stable or active relapsing-remitting disease and met the revised McDonald criteria. Bulk CD8+ and CD4+ T cells were purified magnetically by negative isolation, whereas CD8+ TEMRA cells were enriched by FACS. Blood was collected in EDTA tubes and processed within 24 hours, with PBMCs isolated through density gradient centrifugation. PBMCs intended for TCR sequencing were cryopreserved in liquid nitrogen and were subsequently thawed in a 37 degrees C water bath. The sorted or isolated CD4+, CD8+ and CD8+ TEMRA cells reached a purity of at least 90%. The V and J ends are trimmed by 0 bases and 3 bases, leaving 10 bases between them. Via the germline V gene, CDR1 is SGHDT and CDR2 YYEEEE. CDR3 length: 14 amino acids, cysteine to phenylalanine. Only the CDR3 part of the read is kept: 42 bases, read in frame from the first base.

RNA was extracted using the RNeasy kit, and roughly 0.45 to 1 ug of the RNA was reverse transcribed with random hexamers. TCR beta CDR3 regions were amplified with the immunoSEQ multiplex PCR assay covering 54 Vbeta and 13 Jbeta segments. To correct PCR amplification bias, a synthetic template baseline was used for both primer optimization and computational correction. For the original study's pipeline: Reads were assigned to V, D and J genes according to IMGT and analyzed in immunoSEQ Analyzer, with only productive sequences retained. Clonality was calculated as one minus the Shannon entropy normalized by log2 of the number of productive unique sequences. For each patient and control, public and private clones were evaluated within the 100 most prevalent clones. Clones were defined as Susac-specific when absent from the healthy and MS cohorts, from about 1,100 published viral clones and from other ImmuneACCESS disease sequences. TCRdb ran its own pipeline on the public reads, namely fastp trimming at Q25 and MiXCR clone calling, and kept in-frame beta chains. Here each entry gathers all rows of one CDR3 protein and keeps the most common genes and DNA. The V and J calls were determined by TCRdb, not by the authors. The sample contains roughly 200,000 distinct CDR3 sequences, about 94% of them found a single time. About 0.093% of the sample is in the top ten clones.

Of note for this clonotype: No cognate antigen has been identified for it. Base qualities are missing; no much larger clone stands one base away.

Sequenced sample: CD4+ T cells from PBMCs. The receptor's source is a human donor with multiple sclerosis. The sequence joins TRBV5-6 to TRBJ2-7, with no reliable assignment of the D segment. This receptor carries the CDR3 CASSLGQNDYEQYF. The nucleotide sequence is TGTGCCAGCAGCTTGGGCCAGAATGACTACGAGCAGTACTTC.